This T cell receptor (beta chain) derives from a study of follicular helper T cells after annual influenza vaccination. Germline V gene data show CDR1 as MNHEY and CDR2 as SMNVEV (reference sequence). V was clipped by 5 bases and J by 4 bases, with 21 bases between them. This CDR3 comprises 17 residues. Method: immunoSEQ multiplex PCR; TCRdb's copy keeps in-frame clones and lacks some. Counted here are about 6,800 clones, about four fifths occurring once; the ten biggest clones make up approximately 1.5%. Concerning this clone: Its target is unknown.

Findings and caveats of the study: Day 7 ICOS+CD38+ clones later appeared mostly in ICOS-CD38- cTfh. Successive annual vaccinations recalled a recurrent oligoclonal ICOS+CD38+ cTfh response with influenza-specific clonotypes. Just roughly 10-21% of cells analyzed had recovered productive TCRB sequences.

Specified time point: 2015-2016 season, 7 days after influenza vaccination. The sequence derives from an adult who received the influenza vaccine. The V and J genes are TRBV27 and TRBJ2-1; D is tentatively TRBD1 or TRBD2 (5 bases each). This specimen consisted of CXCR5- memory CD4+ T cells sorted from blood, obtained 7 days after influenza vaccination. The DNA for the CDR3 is TGTGCCAGCAGTCTGAGCATGAGGGACGCTTTTTACAATGAGCAGTTCTTC. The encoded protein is CASSLSMRDAFYNEQFF.